Given below is one T cell receptor (beta chain) in context. What it binds is unknown. One junction end disagrees with the germline gene, perhaps due to a read error. The data were obtained in a study of tumor-infiltrating lymphocytes in primary liver carcinoma. Across the study: The tumors, T1-T3 N0M0 lesions, were about 4 to 11 cm across. Productive TCRbeta read yields ran from roughly 3.9 to 6.8 million per sample and were similar between tissues. General observations from the study: For tumor-adjacent and tumor-blood pairs, overlap was less than that seen for tumor region pairs.

A primer matching the constant region was used to make TCR beta cDNA from approximately 520 ng of total RNA. Three nested multiplex PCR rounds, a slightly modified ARM-PCR method, built the TCR beta libraries. Researchers ran the first two PCR rounds for 10 cycles each with TRBV1-TRBV30 forward primers and a C-beta reverse primer. TCRdb re-analysed the multiplex PCR reads in MiXCR, keeping a single row per CDR3 protein. In the table there are about 64,000 distinct CDR3 sequences, about 65% of which are singletons. The CDR3 contains 15 residues. Germline lookup yields CDR1 MDHEN and CDR2 SYDVKM. Investigators took RNA and DNA out together from roughly 20-30 mg of unsorted bulk tissue. HBV chronically infected the treatment-naive patients.

This chain connects TRBV28 to TRBJ1-5, with D uncertain. The TCR sequence derives from a man aged 35-49 years with primary liver carcinoma and hepatitis B virus infection. The sequencing input was liver tumor tissue from sampling region 4. Subset described: tumor region T4, right-lateral pole. This CDR3 is CSSSSPWVSNQPQHF. CDR3 nucleotides: TGTTCCAGCAGTTCACCTTGGGTGAGCAATCAGCCCCAGCATTTT.